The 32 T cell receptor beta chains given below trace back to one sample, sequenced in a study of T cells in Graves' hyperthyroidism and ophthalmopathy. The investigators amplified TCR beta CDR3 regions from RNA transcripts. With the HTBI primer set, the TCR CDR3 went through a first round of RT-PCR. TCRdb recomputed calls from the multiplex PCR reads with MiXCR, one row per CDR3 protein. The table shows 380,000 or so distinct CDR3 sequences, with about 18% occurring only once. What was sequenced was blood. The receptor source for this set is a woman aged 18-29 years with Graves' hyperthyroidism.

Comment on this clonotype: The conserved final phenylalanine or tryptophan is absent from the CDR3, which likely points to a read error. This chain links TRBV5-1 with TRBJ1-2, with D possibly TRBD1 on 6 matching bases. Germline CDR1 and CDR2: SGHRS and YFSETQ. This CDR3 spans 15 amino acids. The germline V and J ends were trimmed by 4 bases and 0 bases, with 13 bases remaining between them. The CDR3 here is CASSLSTGPNYGYTY. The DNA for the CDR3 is TGCGCCAGCAGCCTCAGCACAGGGCCTAACTATGGCTACACCTAC.

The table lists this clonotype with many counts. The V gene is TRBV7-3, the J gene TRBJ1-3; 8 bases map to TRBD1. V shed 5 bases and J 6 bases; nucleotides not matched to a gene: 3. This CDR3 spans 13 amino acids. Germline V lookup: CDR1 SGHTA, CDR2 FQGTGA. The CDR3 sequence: CASSTDRENTIYF. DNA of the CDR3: TGTGCCAGCAGCACGGACAGGGAAAACACCATATATTTT.

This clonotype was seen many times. The DNA of the CDR3 is TGTGCCAGCAGCTTAGACGCGGGGGATGGCTACACCTTC. Its protein product is CASSLDAGDGYTF. The chain carries TRBV7-2 and TRBJ1-2; TRBD1 is a possible D gene (5 bases). Germline V gene lookup returns CDR1 SGHTA and CDR2 FQGNSA. The CDR3 extends over 13 amino acids. V lost 1 base, J lost 6 bases, and 9 bases lay in between.

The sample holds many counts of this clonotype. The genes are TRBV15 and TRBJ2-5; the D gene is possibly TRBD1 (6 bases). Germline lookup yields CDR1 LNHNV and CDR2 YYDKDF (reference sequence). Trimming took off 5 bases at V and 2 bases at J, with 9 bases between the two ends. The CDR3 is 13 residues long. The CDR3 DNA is TGTGCCACCAGCGTCGGACAGCAAGAGACCCAGTACTTC. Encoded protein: CATSVGQQETQYF.

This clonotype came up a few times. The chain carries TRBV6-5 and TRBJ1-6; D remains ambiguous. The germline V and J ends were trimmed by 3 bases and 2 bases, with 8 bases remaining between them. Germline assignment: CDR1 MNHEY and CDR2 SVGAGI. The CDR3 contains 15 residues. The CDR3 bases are TGTGCCAGCAGTTATGGCAGAGCCTATAATTCACCCCTCCACTTT. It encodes CASSYGRAYNSPLHF.

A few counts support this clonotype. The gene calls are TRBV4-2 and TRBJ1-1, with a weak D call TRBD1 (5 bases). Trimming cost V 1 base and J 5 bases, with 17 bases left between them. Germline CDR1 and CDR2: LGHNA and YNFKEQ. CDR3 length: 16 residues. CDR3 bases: TGTGCCAGCAGCCAAGTTGTTGGGGGGAAAAGGACTGAAGCTTTCTTT. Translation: CASSQVVGGKRTEAFF.

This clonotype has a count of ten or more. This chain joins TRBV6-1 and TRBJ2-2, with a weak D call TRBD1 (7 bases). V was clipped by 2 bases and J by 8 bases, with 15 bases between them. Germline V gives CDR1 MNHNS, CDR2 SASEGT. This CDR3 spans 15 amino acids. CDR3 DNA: TGTGCCAGCAGTGAAAGGCAGGGGGAGGCGGGGGAGCTGTTTTTT. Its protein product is CASSERQGEAGELFF.

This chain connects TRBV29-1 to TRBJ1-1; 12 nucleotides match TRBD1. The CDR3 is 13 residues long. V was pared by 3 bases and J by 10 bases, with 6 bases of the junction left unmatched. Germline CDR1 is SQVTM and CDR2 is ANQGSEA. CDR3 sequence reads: CSVDPGQGASAFF. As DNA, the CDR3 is TGCAGCGTTGACCCGGGACAGGGGGCCTCAGCTTTCTTT.

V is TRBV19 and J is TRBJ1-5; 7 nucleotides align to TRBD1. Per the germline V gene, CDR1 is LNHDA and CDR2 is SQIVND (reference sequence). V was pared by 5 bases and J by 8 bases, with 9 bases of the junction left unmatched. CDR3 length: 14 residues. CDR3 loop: CASSPTGPGEPQHF. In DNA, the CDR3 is TGTGCCAGTAGTCCGACAGGGCCAGGGGAGCCCCAGCATTTT.

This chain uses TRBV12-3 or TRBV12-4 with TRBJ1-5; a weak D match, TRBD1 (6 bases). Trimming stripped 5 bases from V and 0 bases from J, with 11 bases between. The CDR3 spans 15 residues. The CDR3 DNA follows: TGTGCCAGCAGTCCCGGACAGCTTAGCAATCAGCCCCAGCATTTT. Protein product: CASSPGQLSNQPQHF.

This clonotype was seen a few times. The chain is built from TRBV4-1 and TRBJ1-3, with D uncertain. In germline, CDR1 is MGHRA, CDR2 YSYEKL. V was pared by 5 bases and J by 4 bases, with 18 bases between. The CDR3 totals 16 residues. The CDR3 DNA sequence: TGCGCCAGCAGCGAAGCCCCCGTGGGGTACGGAAACACCATATATTTT. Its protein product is CASSEAPVGYGNTIYF.

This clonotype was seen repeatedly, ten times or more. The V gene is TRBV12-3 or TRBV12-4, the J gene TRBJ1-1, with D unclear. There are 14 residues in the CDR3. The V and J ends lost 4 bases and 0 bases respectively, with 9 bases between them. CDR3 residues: CASSWREMNTEAFF. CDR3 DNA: TGTGCCAGCAGTTGGCGGGAAATGAACACTGAAGCTTTCTTT.

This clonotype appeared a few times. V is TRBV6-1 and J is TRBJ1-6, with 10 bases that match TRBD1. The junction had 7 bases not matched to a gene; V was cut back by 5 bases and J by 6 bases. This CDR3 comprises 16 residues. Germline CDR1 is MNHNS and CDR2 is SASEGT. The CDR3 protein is CASSPRDRGGNSPLHF. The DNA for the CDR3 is TGTGCCAGCAGTCCCCGGGACAGGGGCGGTAATTCACCCCTCCACTTT.

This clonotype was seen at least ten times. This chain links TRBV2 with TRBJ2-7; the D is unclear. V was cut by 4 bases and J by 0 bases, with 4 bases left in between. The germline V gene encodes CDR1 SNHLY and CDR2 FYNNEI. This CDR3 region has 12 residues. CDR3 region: CASSVSSYEQYF. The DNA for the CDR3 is TGTGCCAGCAGTGTCAGCTCCTACGAGCAGTACTTC.

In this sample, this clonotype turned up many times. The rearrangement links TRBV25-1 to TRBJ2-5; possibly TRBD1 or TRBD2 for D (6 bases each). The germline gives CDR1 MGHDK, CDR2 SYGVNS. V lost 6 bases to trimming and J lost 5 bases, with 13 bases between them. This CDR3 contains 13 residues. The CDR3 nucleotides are TGTGCCAGCAGCGAGGGGGGTTTGGAGACCCAGTACTTC. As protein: CASSEGGLETQYF.

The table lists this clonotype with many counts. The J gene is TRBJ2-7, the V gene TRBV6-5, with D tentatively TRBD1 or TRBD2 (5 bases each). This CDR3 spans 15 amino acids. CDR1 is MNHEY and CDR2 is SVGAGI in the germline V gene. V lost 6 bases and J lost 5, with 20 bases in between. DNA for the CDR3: TGTGCCAGCAGACCGGCCGGGGCCCCCATCCACGAGCAGTACTTC. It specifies CASRPAGAPIHEQYF.

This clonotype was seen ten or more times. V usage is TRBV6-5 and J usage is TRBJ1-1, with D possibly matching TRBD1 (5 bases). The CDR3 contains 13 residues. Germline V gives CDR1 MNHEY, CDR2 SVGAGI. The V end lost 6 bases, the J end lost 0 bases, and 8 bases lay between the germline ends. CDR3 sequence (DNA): TGTGCCAGCAGAGGGACGGTGAACACTGAAGCTTTCTTT. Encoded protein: CASRGTVNTEAFF.

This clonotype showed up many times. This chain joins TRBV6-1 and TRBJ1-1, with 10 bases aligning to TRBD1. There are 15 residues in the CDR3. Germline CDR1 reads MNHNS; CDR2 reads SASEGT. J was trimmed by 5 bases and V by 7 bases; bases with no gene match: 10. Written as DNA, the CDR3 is TGTGCCAGCAATAGACAGGGGGCAAAAGGAACTGAAGCTTTCTTT. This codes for CASNRQGAKGTEAFF.

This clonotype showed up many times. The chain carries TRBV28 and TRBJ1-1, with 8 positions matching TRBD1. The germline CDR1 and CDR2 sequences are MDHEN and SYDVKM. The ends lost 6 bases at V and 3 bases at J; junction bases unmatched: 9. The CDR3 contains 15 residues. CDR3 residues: CASRSQGALDTEAFF. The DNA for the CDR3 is TGTGCCAGCAGGTCCCAGGGGGCCCTCGACACTGAAGCTTTCTTT.

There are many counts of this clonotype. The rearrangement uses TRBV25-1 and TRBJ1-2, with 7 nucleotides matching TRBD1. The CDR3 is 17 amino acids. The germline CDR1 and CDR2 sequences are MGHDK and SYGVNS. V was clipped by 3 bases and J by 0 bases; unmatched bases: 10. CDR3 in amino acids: CASSDEGALLANYGYTF. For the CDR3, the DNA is TGTGCCAGCAGTGATGAGGGGGCCCTACTGGCTAACTATGGCTACACCTTC.

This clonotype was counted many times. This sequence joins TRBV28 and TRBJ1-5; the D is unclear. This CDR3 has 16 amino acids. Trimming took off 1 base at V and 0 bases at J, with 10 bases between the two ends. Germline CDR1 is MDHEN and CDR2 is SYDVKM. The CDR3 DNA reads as TGTGCCAGCAGTTTATCCCATAGATATAGCAATCAGCCCCAGCATTTT. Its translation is CASSLSHRYSNQPQHF. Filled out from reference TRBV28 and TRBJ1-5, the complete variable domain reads DVKVTQSSRYLVKRTGEKVFLECVQDMDHENMFWYRQDPGLGLRLIYFSYDVKMKEKGDIPEGYSVSREKKERFSLILESASTNQTSMYLCASSLSHRYSNQPQHFGDGTRLSIL.

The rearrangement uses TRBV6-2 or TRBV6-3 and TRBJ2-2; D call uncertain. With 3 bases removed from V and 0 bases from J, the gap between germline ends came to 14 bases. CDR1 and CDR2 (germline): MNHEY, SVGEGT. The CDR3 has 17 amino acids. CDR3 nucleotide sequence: TGTGCCAGCAGTTATACCTTAATACACGCGAACACCGGGGAGCTGTTTTTT. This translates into CASSYTLIHANTGELFF.

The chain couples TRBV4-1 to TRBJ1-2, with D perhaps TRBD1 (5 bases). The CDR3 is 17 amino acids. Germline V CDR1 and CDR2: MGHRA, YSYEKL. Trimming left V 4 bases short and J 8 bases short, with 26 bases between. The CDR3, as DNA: TGCGCCAGCAGCCCCCAACCCACAGGTCCTCCCAAAGAAGGCTACACCTTC. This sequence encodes CASSPQPTGPPKEGYTF.

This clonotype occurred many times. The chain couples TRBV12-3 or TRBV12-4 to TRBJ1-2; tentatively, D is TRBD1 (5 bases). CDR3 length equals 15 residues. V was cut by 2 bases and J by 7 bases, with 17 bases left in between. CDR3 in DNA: TGTGCCAGCAGTTTATCCTTGGGGGGGGTGGGTGGCTACACCTTC. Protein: CASSLSLGGVGGYTF.

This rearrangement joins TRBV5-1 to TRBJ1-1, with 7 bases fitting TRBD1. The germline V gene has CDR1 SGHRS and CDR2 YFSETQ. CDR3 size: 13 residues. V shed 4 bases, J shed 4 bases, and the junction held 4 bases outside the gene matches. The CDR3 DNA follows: TGCGCCAGCAGCCCCGGACAGGTCACTGAAGCTTTCTTT. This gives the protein CASSPGQVTEAFF.

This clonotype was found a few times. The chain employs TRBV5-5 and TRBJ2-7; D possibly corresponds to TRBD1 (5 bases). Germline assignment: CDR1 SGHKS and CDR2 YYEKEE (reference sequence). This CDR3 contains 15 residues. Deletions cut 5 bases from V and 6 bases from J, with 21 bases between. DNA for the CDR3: TGTGCCAGCAGACCAGGGCAGGGAAGTAACGGCGAGCAGTACTTC. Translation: CASRPGQGSNGEQYF.

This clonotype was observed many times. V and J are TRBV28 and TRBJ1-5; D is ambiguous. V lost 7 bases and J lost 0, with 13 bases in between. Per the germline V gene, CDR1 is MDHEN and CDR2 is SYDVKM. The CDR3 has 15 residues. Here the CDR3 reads CASTAGRYSNQPQHF. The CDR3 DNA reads TGTGCCAGCACCGCGGGTCGATATAGCAATCAGCCCCAGCATTTT.

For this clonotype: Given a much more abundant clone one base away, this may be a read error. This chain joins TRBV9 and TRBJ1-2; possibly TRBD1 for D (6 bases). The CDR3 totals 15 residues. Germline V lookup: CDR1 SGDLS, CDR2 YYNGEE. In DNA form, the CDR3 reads TGTGCCAGCAGCGTAAAGGACAGCTTCAACTATGGCTACAACTTC. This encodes CASSVKDSFNYGYNF.

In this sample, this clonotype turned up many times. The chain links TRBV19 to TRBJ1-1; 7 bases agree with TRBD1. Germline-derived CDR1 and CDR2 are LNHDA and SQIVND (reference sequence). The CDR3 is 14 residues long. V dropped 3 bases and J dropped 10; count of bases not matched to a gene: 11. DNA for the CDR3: TGTGCCAGTAGTATGGAGTGGAGGGGGCGAAGAGCTTTCTTT. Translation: CASSMEWRGRRAFF.

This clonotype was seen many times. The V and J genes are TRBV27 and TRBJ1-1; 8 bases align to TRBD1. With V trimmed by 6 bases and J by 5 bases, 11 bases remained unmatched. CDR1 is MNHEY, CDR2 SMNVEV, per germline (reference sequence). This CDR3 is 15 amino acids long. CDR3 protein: CASSPSDRGDTEAFF. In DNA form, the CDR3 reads TGTGCCAGCAGCCCTTCCGACAGGGGCGATACTGAAGCTTTCTTT.

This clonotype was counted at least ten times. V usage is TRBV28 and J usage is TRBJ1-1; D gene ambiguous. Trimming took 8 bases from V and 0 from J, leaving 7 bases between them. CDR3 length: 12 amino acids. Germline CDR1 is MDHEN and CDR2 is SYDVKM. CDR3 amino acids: CASYGMNTEAFF. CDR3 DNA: TGTGCCAGCTATGGCATGAACACTGAAGCTTTCTTT.

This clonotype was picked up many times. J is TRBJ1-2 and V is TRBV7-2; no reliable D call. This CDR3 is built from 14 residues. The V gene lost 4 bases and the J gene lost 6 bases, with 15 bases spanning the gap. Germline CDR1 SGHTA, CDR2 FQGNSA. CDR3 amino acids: CASSYITQANGYTF. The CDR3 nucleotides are TGTGCCAGCAGCTATATCACCCAGGCCAATGGCTACACCTTC.